The 15 T cell receptor beta chains below were found in one sample sequenced in a study of shared clonotypes between healthy human individuals. Produced via immunoSEQ multiplex PCR; TCRdb's table is partial and in-frame only. The sample shows 1 million to 1.3 million clones, approximately 80% of them seen only once. Sequenced: memory CD4+ T cells from PBMCs. Regarding subset: CD45RA-negative fraction. These receptors originate from a man between 18 and 35 years old in good health. Some clones in this sample may be carry-over from other donors' samples.

V and J are TRBV28 and TRBJ1-2; 12 bases fit TRBD1. V was clipped by 9 bases and J by 0 bases; unmatched bases: 11. CDR3 length equals 17 residues. In germline, CDR1 is MDHEN, CDR2 SYDVKM. This chain's CDR3 is CARGTRDRGPANYGYTF. The CDR3 nucleotides are TGTGCCAGAGGAACCCGGGACAGGGGGCCTGCTAACTATGGCTACACCTTC.

This clone was seen just once. The chain combines TRBV4-2 with TRBJ2-2; 16 bases fit TRBD2. The V gene end was trimmed by 4 bases and the J gene end by 4 bases; junction bases not matched to a gene: 6. The CDR3 consists of 18 residues. The V gene's germline CDR1 is LGHNA and CDR2 YNFKEQ. The DNA of the CDR3 is TGTGCCAGCAGCCGAACGGGACTAGCGGGAGGGAGCACCGGGGAGCTGTTTTTT. It specifies CASSRTGLAGGSTGELFF.

The V gene is TRBV19, the J gene TRBJ2-1; 8 nucleotides match TRBD2. CDR1 LNHDA and CDR2 SQIVND come from the germline V gene (reference sequence). The CDR3 length is 14 residues. After removal of 5 bases from V and 7 bases from J, the junction contained 7 bases not matched to a gene. The CDR3 bases are TGTGCCAGTAGTTCCTGGACTAGCCGGAATGAGCAGTTCTTC. It is translated as CASSSWTSRNEQFF.

The chain combines TRBV7-9 with TRBJ1-2, with TRBD1 matching 8 bases. The CDR3 consists of 13 residues. J gave up 4 bases and V 5 bases, and 3 bases lay outside the gene matches. Looked up from germline, CDR1 is SEHNR and CDR2 is FQNEAQ (reference sequence). The CDR3 is CASSAGTGYGYTF. CDR3 in DNA: TGTGCCAGCAGCGCCGGGACAGGCTATGGCTACACCTTC.

The V gene is TRBV19, the J gene TRBJ1-2; TRBD1 might be the D (6 bases). The germline CDR1 and CDR2 sequences are LNHDA and SQIVND (reference sequence). Trimming took 8 bases from V and 4 from J, leaving 14 bases between them. The CDR3 contains 13 residues. This CDR3 reads CASSPGAGYGYTF. The CDR3 DNA sequence: TGTGCCAGTTCCCCAGGGGCCGGCTATGGCTACACCTTC. The entire variable domain, with the rest obtained from reference TRBV19 and TRBJ1-2, is as follows: DGGITQSPKYLFRKEGQNVTLSCEQNLNHDAMYWYRQDPGQGLRLIYYSQIVNDFQKGDIAEGYSVSREKKESFPLTVTSAQKNPTAFYLCASSPGAGYGYTFGSGTRLTVV.

V usage is TRBV18 and J usage is TRBJ1-1, with 7 bases identical to TRBD1. The germline V gene encodes CDR1 KGHSH and CDR2 LQKENI. J was trimmed by 4 bases and V by 3 bases; bases with no gene match: 5. CDR3 size: 14 residues. The CDR3 is CASSPRGLGTEAFF. CDR3 coding DNA: TGTGCCAGCTCACCGAGGGGGCTCGGCACTGAAGCTTTCTTT.

V usage is TRBV4-1 and J usage is TRBJ1-4; a possible D gene is TRBD1 (6 bases). Germline V gene sequence: CDR1 MGHRA, CDR2 YSYEKL. V was pared by 0 bases and J by 8 bases, with 13 bases between. This CDR3 contains 15 residues. CDR3 DNA: TGCGCCAGCAGCCAAGAAGGGCAGGGGTTAGAAAAACTGTTTTTT. It encodes CASSQEGQGLEKLFF.

The CDR3 protein is CASSFGRADTQYF. In nucleotides, the CDR3 is TGTGCCAGCAGTTTCGGGAGGGCAGATACGCAGTATTTT. This rearrangement joins TRBV28 to TRBJ2-3; 8 bases align to TRBD2. Germline CDR1 is MDHEN and CDR2 is SYDVKM. The CDR3 sequence is 13 residues long. Losses at the gene ends were 3 bases for V and 4 bases for J; bases not matched to a gene: 0.

The chain joins TRBV5-1 to TRBJ2-7; 11 nucleotides match TRBD2. Germline CDR1 and CDR2: SGHRS and YFSETQ. The CDR3 runs 15 residues. After removal of 0 bases from V and 4 bases from J, the junction contained 3 bases not matched to a gene. CDR3 in DNA: TGCGCCAGCAGCTTGGACCGACTAGCGGGGTACGAGCAGTACTTC. Translated: CASSLDRLAGYEQYF.

The chain links TRBV7-8 to TRBJ1-4; D remains ambiguous. Germline CDR1 is SGHVS and CDR2 is FQNEAQ. This CDR3 has 15 residues. V shed 4 bases and J shed 2 bases, with 11 bases lying between them. CDR3 DNA: TGTGCCAGCAGCTCCAACCCCTCGACTAATGAAAAACTGTTTTTT. It encodes CASSSNPSTNEKLFF.

This clone was picked up one time. This rearrangement joins TRBV19 to TRBJ2-7, with D uncertain. The CDR3 loop spans 12 amino acids. V gave up 3 bases and J gave up 6 bases, with 9 bases separating them. Germline CDR1 reads LNHDA; CDR2 reads SQIVND (reference sequence). The CDR3: CASSIIDGEQYF. CDR3 in DNA: TGTGCCAGTAGTATTATAGACGGCGAGCAGTACTTC.

J is TRBJ1-4 and V is TRBV7-9; 7 nucleotides line up with TRBD1. Germline V CDR1 and CDR2: SEHNR, FQNEAQ (reference sequence). This CDR3 is 14 amino acids long. The V and J ends lost 5 bases and 5 bases, in that order; junction bases with no gene match: 5. CDR3 DNA: TGTGCCAGCAGCCCGACAGGGAGAAATGAAAAACTGTTTTTT. The encoded protein is CASSPTGRNEKLFF.

The chain couples TRBV5-1 to TRBJ1-3, with 8 bases matching TRBD1. Losses at the gene ends were 5 bases for V and 3 bases for J; bases not matched to a gene: 4. This CDR3 contains 14 residues. CDR1 and CDR2 (germline): SGHRS, YFSETQ. The CDR3 here is CASSEGQGGNTIYF. DNA of the CDR3: TGCGCCAGCAGTGAAGGACAGGGTGGAAACACCATATATTTT. Looking up the rest from reference TRBV5-1 and TRBJ1-3 gives the full variable domain: KAGVTQTPRYLIKTRGQQVTLSCSPISGHRSVSWYQQTPGQGLQFLFEYFSETQRNKGNFPGRFSGRQFSNSRSEMNVSTLELGDSALYLCASSEGQGGNTIYFGEGSWLTVV.

The chain has TRBV5-1 and TRBJ1-2, with D perhaps matching TRBD1 (6 bases). V lost 0 bases, J lost 7 bases, and 13 bases lay in between. The germline V gene encodes CDR1 SGHRS and CDR2 YFSETQ. This CDR3 contains 14 residues. This chain's CDR3 is CASSLDRVLSGYTF. CDR3 in DNA: TGCGCCAGCAGCTTGGACAGGGTCTTGTCTGGCTACACCTTC.

The table lists this clone with a few counts. This specimen includes other DNA sequences encoding the same CDR3. The chain combines TRBV4-2 with TRBJ1-2, with no clear D. V lost 5 bases and J lost 4, with 8 bases in between. This CDR3 is 12 amino acids long. CDR1 is LGHNA and CDR2 is YNFKEQ in the germline V gene. CDR3 coding DNA: TGTGCCAGCAGCTTGGAAACCTATGGCTACACCTTC. This sequence encodes CASSLETYGYTF.